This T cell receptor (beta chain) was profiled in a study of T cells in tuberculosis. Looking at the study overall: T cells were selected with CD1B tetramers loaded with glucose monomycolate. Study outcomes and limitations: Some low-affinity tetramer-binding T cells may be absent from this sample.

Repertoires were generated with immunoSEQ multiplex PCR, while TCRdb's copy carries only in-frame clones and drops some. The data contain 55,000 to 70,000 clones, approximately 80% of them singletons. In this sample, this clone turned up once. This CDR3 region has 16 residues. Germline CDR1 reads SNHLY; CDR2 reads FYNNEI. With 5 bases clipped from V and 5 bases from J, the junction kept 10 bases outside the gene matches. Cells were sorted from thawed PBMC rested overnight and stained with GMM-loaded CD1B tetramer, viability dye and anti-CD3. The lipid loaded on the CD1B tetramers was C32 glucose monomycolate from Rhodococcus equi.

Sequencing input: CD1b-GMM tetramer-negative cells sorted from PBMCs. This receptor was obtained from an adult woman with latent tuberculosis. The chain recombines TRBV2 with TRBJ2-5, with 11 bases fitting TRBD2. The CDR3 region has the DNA TGTGCCAGCAGTAAAATAGCGGGAGGGCCTGTGGAGACCCAGTACTTC. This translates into CASSKIAGGPVETQYF.